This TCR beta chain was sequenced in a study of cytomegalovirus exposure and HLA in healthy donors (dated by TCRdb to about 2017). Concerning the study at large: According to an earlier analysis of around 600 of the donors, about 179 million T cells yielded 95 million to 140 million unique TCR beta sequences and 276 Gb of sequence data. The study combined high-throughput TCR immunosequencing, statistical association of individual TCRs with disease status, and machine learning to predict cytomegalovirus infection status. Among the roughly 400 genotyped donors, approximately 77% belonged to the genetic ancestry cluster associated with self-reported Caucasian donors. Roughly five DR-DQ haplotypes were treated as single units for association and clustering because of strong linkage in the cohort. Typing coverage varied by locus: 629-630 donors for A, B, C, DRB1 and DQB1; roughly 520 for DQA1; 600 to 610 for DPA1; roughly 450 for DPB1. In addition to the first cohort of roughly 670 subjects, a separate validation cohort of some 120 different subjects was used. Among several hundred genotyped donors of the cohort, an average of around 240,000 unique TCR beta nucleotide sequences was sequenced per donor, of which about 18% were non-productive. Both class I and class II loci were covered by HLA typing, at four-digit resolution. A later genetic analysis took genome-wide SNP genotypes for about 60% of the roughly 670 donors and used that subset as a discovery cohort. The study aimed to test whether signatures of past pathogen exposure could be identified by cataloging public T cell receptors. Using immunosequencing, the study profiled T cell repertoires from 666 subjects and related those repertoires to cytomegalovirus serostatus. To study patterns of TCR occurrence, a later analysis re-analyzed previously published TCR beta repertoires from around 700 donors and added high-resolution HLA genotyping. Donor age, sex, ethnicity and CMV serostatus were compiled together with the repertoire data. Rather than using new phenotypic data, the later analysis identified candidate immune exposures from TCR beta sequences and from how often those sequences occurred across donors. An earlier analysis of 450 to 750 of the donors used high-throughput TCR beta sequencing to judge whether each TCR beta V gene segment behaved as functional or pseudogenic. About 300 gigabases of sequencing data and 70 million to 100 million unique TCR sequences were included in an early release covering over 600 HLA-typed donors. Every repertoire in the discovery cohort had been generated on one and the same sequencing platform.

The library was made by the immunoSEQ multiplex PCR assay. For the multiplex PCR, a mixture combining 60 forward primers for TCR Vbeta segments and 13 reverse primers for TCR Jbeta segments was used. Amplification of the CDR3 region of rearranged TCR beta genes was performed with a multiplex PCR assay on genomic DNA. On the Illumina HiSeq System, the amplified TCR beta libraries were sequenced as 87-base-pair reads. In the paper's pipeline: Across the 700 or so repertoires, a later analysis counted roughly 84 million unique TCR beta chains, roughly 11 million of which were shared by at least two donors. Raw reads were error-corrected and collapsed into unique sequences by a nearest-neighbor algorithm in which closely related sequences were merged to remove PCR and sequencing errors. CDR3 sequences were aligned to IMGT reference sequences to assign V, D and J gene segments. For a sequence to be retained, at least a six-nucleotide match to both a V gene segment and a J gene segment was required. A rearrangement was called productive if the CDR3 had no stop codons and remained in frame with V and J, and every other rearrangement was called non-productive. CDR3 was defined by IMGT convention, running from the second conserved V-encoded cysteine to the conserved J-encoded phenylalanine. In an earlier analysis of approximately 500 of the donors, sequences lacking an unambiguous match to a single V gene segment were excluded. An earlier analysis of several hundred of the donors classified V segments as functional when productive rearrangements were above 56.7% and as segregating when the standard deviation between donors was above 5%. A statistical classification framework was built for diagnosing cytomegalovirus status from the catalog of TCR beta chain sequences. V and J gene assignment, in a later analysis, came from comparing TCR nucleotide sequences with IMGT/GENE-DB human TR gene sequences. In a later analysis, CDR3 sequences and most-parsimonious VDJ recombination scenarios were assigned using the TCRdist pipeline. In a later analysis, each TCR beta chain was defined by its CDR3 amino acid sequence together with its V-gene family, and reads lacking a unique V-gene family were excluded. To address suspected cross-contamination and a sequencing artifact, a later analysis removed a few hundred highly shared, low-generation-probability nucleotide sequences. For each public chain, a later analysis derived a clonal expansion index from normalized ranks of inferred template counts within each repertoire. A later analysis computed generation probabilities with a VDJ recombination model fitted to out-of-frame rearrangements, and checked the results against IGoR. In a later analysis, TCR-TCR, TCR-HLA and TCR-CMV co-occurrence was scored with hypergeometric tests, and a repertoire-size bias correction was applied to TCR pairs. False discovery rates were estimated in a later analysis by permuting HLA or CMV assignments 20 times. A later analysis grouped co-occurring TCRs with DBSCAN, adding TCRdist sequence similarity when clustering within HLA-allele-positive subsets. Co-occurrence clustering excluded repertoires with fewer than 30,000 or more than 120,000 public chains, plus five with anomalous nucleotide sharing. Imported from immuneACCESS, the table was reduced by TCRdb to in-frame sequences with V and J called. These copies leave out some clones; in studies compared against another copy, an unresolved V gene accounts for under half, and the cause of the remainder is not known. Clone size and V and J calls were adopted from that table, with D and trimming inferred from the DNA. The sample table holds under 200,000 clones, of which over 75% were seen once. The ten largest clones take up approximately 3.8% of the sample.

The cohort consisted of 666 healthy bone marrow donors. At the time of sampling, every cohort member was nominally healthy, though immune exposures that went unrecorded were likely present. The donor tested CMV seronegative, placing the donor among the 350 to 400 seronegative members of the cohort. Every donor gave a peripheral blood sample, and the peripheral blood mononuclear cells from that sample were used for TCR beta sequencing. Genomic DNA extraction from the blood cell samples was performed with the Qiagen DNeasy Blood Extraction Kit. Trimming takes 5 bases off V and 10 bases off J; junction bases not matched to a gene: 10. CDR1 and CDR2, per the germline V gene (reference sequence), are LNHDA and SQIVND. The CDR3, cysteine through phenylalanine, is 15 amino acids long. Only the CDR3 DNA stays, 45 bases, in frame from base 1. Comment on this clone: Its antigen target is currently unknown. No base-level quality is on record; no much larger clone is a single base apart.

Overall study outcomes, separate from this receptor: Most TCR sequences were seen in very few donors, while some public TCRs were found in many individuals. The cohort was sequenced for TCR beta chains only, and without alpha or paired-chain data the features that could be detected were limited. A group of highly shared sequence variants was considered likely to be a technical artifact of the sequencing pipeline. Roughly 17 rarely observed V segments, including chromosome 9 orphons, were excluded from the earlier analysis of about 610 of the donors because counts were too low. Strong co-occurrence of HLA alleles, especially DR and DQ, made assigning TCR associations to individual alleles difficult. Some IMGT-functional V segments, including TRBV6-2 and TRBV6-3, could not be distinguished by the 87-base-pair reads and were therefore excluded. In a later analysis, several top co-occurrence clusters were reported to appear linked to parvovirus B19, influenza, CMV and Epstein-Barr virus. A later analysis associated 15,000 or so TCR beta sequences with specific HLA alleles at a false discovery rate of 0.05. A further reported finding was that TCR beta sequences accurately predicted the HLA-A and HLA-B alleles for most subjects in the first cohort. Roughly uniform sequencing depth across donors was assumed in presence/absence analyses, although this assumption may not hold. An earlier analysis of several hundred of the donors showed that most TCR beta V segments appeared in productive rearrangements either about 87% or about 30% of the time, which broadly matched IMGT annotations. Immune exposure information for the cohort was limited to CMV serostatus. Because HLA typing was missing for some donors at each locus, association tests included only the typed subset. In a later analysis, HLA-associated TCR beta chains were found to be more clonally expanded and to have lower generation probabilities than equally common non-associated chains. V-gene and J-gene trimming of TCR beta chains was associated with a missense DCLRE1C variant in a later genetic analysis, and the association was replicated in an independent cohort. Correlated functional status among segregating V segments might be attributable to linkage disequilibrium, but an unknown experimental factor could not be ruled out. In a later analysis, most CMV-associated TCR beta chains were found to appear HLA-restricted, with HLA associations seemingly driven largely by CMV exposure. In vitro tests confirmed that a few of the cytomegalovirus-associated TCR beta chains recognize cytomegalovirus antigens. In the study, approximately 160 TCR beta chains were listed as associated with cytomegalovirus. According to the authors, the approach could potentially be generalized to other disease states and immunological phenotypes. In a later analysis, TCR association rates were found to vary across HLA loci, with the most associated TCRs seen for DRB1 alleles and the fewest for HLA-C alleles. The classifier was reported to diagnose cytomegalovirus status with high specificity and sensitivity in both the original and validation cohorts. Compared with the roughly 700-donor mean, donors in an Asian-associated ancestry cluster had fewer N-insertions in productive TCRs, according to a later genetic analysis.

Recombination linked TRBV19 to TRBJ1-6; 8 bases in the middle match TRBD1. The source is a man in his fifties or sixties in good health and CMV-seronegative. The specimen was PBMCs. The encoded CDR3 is CASSSWTGSRSPLHF. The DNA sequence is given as TGTGCCAGTAGTTCATGGACAGGGAGCCGATCACCCCTCCACTTT.